The clone carrying this TCR beta chain was seen more than once but under ten times. Its antigen is not identified. Germline V gives CDR1 SGHAT, CDR2 FQDESV (reference sequence). The CDR3 has 14 amino acids. Trimming stripped 2 bases from V and 1 base from J, with 5 bases between. The data are from a study of T cell repertoires in cytomegalovirus infection. Background on the study: Well-studied HLA-B-restricted CMV epitopes were used in the study alongside recently identified HLA-C-restricted ones. A matching HLA type, together with CMV infection, was signaled by public TCR beta signatures.

Study-wide results and limits: There were carriers of CMV plus the relevant HLA, and cumulative public TCR beta family frequency identified them. There were HLA-C-restricted CMV-specific TCR beta clonotypes dominating the ex vivo response.

TCRdb analysed the reads with MiXCR anew, one entry per CDR3 protein. The sample consists of around 200,000 distinct CDR3 sequences, about 40% of them appearing once. The clonotype comes from a human donor in good health (CMV status not recorded). Some clones in this sample may be carry-over from other donors' samples. The J gene is TRBJ2-2, the V gene TRBV11-1, with D unresolved. The sequencing used CD8+ T cells from cultured PBMCs, collected from culture after CMV antigen stimulation. Here the CDR3 reads CASSLSQNTGELFF. The CDR3 coding sequence is TGTGCCAGCAGCTTAAGCCAGAACACCGGGGAGCTGTTTTTT.